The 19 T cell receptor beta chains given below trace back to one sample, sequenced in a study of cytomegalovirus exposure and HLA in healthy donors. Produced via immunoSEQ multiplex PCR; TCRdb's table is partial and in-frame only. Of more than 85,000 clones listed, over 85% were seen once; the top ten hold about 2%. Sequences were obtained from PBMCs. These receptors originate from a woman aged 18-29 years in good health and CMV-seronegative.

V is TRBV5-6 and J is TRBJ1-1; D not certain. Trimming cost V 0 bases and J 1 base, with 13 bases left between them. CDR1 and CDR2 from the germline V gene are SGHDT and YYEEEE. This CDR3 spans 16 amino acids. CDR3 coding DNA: TGTGCCAGCAGCTTGGGCCCAGCGATAACGAACACTGAAGCTTTCTTT. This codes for CASSLGPAITNTEAFF. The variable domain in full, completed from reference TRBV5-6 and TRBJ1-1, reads DAGVTQSPTHLIKTRGQQVTLRCSPKSGHDTVSWYQQALGQGPQFIFQYYEEEERQRGNFPDRFSGHQFPNYSSELNVNALLLGDSALYLCASSLGPAITNTEAFFGQGTRLTVV.

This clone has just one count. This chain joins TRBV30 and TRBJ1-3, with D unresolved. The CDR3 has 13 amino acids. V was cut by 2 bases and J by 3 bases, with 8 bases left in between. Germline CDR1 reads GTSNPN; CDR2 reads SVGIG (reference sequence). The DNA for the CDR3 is TGTGCCTGGAGTTTACGCAGTGGAAACACCATATATTTT. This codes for CAWSLRSGNTIYF.

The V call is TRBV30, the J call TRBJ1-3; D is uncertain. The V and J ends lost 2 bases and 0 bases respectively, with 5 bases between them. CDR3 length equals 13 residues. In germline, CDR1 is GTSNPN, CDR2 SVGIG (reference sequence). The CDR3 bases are TGTGCCTGGAGTCCCCTCTCTGGAAACACCATATATTTT. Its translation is CAWSPLSGNTIYF.

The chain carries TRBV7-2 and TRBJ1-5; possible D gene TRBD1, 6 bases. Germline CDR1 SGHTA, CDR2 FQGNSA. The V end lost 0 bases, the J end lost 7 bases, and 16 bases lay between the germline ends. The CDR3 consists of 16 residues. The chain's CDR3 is CASSLAFTSGEQPQHF. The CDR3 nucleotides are TGTGCCAGCAGCTTAGCGTTTACGTCAGGGGAGCAGCCCCAGCATTTT. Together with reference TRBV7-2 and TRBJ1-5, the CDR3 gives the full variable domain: GAGVSQSPSNKVTEKGKDVELRCDPISGHTALYWYRQSLGQGLEFLIYFQGNSAPDKSGLPSDRFSAERTGGSVSTLTIQRTQQEDSAVYLCASSLAFTSGEQPQHFGDGTRLSIL.

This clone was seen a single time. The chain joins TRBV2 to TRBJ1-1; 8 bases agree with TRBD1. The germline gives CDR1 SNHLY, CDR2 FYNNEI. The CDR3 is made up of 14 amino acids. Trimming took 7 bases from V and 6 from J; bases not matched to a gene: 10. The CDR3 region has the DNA TGTGCCAGCAATACCCAGGGGGCGATGGCTGAAGCTTTCTTT. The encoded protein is CASNTQGAMAEAFF.

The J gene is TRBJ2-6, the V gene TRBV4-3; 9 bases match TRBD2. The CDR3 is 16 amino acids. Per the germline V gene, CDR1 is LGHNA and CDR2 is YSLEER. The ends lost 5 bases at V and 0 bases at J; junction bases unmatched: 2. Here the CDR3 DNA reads TGCGCCAGCAGCTGGCGGGAGGGCTCTGGGGCCAACGTCCTGACTTTC. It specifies CASSWREGSGANVLTF.

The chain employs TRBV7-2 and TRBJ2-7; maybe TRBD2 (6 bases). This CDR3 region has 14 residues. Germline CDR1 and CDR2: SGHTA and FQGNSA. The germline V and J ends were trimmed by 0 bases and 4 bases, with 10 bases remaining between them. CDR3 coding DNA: TGTGCCAGCAGCTTAGCGCGGGGAGGATACGAGCAGTACTTC. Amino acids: CASSLARGGYEQYF.

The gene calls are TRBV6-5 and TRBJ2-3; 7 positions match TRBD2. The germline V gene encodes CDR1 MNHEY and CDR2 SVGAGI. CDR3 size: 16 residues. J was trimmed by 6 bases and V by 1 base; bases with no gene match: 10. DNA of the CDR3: TGTGCCAGCAGTTACTATGAGACGGGGGGAGAGGATACGCAGTATTTT. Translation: CASSYYETGGEDTQYF.

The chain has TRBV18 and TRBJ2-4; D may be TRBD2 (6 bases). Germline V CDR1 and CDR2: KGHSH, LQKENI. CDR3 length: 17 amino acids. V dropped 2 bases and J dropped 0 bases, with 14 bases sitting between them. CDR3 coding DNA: TGTGCCAGCTCACCAGGAGGGTTGGGATTAGCCAAAAACATTCAGTACTTC. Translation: CASSPGGLGLAKNIQYF.

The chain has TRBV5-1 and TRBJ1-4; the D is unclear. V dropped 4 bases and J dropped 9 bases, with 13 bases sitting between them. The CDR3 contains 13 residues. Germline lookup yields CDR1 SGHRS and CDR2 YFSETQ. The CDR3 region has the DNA TGCGCCAGCAGCAAGGAGGGTGAGAAAAAACTGTTTTTT. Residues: CASSKEGEKKLFF. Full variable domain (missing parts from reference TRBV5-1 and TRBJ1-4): KAGVTQTPRYLIKTRGQQVTLSCSPISGHRSVSWYQQTPGQGLQFLFEYFSETQRNKGNFPGRFSGRQFSNSRSEMNVSTLELGDSALYLCASSKEGEKKLFFGSGTQLSVL.

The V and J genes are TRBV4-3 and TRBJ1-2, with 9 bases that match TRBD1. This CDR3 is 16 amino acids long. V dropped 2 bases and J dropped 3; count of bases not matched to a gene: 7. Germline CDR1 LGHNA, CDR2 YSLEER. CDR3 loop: CASSQKGQGPYYGYTF. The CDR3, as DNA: TGCGCCAGCAGCCAAAAAGGACAGGGGCCATACTATGGCTACACCTTC.

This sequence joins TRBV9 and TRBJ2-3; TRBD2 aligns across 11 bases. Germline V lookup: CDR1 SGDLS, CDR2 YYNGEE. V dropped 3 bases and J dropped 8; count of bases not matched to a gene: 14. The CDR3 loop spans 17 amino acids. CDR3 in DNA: TGTGCCAGCAGCGAAACCGCCACTAGCGGGAGTAGAGGTACGCAGTATTTT. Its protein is CASSETATSGSRGTQYF.

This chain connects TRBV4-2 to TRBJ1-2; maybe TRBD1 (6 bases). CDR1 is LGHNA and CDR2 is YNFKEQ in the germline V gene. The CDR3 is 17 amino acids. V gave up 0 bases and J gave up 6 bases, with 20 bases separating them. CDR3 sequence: CASSQDLSQGRVDGYTF. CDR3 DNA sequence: TGTGCCAGCAGCCAAGATTTGTCACAGGGTAGGGTAGATGGCTACACCTTC.

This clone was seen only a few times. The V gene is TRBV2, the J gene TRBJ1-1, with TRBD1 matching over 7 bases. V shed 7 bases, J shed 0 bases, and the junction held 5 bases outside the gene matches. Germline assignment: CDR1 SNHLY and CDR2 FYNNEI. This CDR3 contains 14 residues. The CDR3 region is CASNPGQLNTEAFF. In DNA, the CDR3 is TGTGCCAGCAACCCGGGACAGTTGAACACTGAAGCTTTCTTT.

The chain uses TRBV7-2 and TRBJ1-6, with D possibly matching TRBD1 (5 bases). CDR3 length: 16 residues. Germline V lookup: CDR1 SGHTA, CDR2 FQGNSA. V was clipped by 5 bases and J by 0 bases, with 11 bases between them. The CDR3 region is CASSPGGSSYNSPLHF. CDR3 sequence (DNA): TGTGCCAGCAGCCCCGGGGGGAGCTCCTATAATTCACCCCTCCACTTT.

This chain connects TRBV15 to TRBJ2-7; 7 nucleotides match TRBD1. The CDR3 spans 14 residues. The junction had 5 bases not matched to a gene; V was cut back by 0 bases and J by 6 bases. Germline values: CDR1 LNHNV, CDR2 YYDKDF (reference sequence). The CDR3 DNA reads TGTGCCACCAGCAGAGAACAGGGGTGGGTCGAGCAGTACTTC. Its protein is CATSREQGWVEQYF.

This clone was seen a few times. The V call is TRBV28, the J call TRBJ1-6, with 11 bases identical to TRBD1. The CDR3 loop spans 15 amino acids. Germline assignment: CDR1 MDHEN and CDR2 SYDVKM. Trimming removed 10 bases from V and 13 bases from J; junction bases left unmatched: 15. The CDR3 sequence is CATSLTGQGGFPLHF. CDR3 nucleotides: TGTGCCACTTCCTTGACGGGACAGGGGGGCTTCCCCCTCCACTTT.

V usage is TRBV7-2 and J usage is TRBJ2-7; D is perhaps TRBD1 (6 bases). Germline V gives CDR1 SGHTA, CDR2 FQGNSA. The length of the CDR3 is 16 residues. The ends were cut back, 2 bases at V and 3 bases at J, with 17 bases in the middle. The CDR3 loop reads CASSLTTGTPYYEQYF. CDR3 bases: TGTGCCAGCAGCTTAACGACCGGGACACCCTACTACGAGCAGTACTTC.

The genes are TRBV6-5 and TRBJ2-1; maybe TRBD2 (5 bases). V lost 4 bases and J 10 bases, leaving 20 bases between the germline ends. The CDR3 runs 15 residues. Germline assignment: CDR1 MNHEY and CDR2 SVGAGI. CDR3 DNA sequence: TGTGCCAGCAGTTCCCCCGGACTCGCCTCGGGGGAGCAGTTCTTC. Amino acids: CASSSPGLASGEQFF.